The sequence of this TCR beta chain was determined in a study of control samples from healthy donors and cancer patients (dated by TCRdb to 2020 to 2022). The sample holds one count of this clone. It has no known antigen specificity. No base-level quality is on record; no much larger clone is a single base apart. Library preparation used the immunoSEQ multiplex PCR assay. TCRdb mirrors the immuneACCESS table, restricted to in-frame sequences. Some clones are absent from its copies; in checked studies, under half trace to an unresolved V gene, and the reason for the others is unknown. The sample profile shows 45,000 or so clones; more than 75% of them were found once. The ten top clones hold roughly 10% of the sample. The CDR3, from cysteine to phenylalanine, totals 14 residues. The kept DNA is CDR3 alone, 42 bases in frame from the first base. CDR1 and CDR2 are read off the germline V gene as SGHRS and YFSETQ. The trim is 0 bases for V and 4 bases for J, with a gap of 11 bases between the germline ends.

This TCR came from a woman between 55 and 75 years old with lung cancer. Sequencing used PBMCs. The chain is assembled from TRBV5-1 and TRBJ2-7; perhaps TRBD2 is the D gene, with 6 bases matching. The CDR3 protein sequence reads: CASSLERERYEQYF. The bases are TGCGCCAGCAGCTTGGAACGGGAGCGGTACGAGCAGTACTTC.